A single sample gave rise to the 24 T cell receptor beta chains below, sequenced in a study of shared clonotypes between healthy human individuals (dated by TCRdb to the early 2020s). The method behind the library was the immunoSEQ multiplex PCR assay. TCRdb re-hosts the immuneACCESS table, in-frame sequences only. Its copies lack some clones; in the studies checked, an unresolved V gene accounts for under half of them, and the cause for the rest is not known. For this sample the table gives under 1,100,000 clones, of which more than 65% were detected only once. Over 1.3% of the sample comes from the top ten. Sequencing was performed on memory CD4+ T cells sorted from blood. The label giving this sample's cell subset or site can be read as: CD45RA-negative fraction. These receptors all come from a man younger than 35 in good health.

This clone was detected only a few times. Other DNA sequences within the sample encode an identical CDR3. This CDR3 reads CASSQDRAVLYEQYF. CDR3 nucleotide sequence: TGCGCCAGCAGCCAAGATCGCGCAGTACTCTACGAGCAGTACTTC. This chain links TRBV4-3 with TRBJ2-7; no reliable D call. Deletions cut 0 bases from V and 3 bases from J, with 12 bases between. There are 15 residues in the CDR3. Germline assignment: CDR1 LGHNA and CDR2 YSLEER.

This CDR3 is CASSSPGTAYQETQYF. CDR3 DNA sequence: TGTGCCAGCAGCTCTCCCGGGACTGCGTACCAAGAGACCCAGTACTTC. V is TRBV5-6 and J is TRBJ2-5, with a possible D match to TRBD2 (6 bases). V was cut by 3 bases and J by 0 bases, with 15 bases left in between. CDR1 is SGHDT and CDR2 is YYEEEE in the germline V gene. The CDR3 is 16 amino acids.

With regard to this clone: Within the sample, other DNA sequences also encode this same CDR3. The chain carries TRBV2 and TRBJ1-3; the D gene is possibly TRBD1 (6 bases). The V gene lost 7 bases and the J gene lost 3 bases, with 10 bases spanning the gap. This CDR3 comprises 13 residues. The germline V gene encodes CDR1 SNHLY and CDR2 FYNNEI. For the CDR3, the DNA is TGTGCCAGCAAGGGGGGAGGTGGAAACACCATATATTTT. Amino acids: CASKGGGGNTIYF.

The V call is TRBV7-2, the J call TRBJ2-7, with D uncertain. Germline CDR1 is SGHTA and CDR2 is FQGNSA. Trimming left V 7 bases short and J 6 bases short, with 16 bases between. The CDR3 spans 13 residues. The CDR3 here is CASTTKGSSEQYF. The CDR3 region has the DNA TGTGCCAGCACTACGAAGGGCTCGAGCGAGCAGTACTTC.

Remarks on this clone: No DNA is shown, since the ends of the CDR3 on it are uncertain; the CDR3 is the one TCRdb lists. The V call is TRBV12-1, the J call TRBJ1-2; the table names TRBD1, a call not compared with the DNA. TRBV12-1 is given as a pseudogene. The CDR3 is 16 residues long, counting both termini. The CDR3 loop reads CASSFATGTELYGYTF.

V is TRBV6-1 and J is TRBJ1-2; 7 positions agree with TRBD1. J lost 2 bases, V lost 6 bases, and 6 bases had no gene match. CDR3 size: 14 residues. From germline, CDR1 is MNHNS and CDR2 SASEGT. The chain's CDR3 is CASRNLGQNYGYTF. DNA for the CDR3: TGTGCCAGCAGGAACTTGGGACAGAACTATGGCTACACCTTC.

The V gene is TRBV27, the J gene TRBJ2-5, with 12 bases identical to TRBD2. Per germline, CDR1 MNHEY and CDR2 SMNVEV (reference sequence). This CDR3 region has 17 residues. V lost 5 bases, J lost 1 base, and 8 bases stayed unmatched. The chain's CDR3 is CASSPSGGAYGQETQYF. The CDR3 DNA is TGTGCCAGCAGTCCTAGCGGGGGGGCTTACGGCCAAGAGACCCAGTACTTC.

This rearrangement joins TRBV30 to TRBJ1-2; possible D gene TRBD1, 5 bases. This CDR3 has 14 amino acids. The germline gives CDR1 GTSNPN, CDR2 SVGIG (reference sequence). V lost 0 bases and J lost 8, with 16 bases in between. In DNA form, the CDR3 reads TGTGCCTGGAGTGTAGGGACCGCAGGGAGGGGCTACACCTTC. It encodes CAWSVGTAGRGYTF.

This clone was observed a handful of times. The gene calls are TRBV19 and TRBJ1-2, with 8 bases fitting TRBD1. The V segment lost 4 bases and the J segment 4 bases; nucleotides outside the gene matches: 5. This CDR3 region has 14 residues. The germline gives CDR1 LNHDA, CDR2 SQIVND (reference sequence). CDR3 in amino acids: CASSKTGEGYGYTF. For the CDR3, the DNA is TGTGCCAGTAGTAAGACAGGGGAAGGCTATGGCTACACCTTC.

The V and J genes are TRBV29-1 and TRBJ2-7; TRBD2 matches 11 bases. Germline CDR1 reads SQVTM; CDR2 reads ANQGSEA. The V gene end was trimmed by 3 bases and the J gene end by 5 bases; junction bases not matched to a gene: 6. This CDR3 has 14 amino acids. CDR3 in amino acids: CSVDLSGRAHEQYF. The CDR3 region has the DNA TGCAGCGTTGATCTTAGCGGGAGGGCCCACGAGCAGTACTTC.

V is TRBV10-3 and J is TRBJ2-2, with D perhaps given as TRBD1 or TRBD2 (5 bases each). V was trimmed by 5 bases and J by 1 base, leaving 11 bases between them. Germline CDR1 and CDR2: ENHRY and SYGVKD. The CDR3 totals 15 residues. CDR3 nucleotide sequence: TGTGCCATCAGTTCCGGGACCGAGAACACCGGGGAGCTGTTTTTT. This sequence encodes CAISSGTENTGELFF.

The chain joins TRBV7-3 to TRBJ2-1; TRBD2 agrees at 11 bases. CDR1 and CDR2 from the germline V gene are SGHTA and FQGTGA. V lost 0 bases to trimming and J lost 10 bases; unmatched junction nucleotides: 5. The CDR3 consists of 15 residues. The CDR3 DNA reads TGTGCCAGCAGCTTAACCGGGCTAGCGGGGGGAGAGCAGTTCTTC. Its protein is CASSLTGLAGGEQFF.

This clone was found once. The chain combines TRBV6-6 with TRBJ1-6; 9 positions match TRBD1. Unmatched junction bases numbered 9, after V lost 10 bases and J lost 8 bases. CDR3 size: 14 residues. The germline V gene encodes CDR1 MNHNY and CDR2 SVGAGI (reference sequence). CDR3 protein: CATTPGQGYSPLHF. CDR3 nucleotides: TGTGCCACTACACCGGGACAGGGCTATTCACCCCTCCACTTT.

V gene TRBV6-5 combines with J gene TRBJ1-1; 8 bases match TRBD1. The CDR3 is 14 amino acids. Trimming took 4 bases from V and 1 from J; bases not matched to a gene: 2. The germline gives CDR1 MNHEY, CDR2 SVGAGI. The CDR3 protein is CASSSDRENTEAFF. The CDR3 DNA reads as TGTGCCAGCAGTTCGGACAGGGAGAACACTGAAGCTTTCTTT.

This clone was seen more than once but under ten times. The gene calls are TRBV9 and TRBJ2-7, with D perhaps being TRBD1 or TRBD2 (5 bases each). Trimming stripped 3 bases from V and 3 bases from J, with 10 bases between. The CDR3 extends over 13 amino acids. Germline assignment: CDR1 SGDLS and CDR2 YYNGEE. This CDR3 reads CASSALGGYEQYF. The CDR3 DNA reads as TGTGCCAGCAGCGCCCTTGGGGGCTACGAGCAGTACTTC. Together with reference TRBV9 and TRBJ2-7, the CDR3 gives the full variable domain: DSGVTQTPKHLITATGQRVTLRCSPRSGDLSVYWYQQSLDQGLQFLIQYYNGEERAKGNILERFSAQQFPDLHSELNLSSLELGDSALYFCASSALGGYEQYFGPGTRLTVT.

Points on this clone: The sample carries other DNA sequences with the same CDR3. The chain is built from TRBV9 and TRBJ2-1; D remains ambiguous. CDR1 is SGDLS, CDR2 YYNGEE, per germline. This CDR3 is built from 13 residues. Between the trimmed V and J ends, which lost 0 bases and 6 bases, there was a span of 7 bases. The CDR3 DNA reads TGTGCCAGCAGCGTAGGGAGCCGCAATGAGCAGTTCTTC. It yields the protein CASSVGSRNEQFF. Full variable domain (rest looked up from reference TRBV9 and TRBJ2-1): DSGVTQTPKHLITATGQRVTLRCSPRSGDLSVYWYQQSLDQGLQFLIQYYNGEERAKGNILERFSAQQFPDLHSELNLSSLELGDSALYFCASSVGSRNEQFFGPGTRLTVL.

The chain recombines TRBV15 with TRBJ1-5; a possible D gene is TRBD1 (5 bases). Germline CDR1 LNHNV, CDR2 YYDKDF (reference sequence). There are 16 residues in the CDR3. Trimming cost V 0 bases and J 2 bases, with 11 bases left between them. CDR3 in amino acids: CATSRDTGVGNQPQHF. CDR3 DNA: TGTGCCACCAGCAGAGATACGGGGGTGGGCAATCAGCCCCAGCATTTT.

The CDR3 nucleotides are TGTGCCAGCAGCTACCTCGTAAATCAGCCCCAGCATTTT. Translation: CASSYLVNQPQHF. The V and J genes are TRBV11-2 and TRBJ1-5, with no clear D. CDR1 and CDR2 (germline): SGHAT, FQNNGV. The V end was cut by 4 bases, the J end by 4 bases, with 8 bases between. The CDR3 spans 13 residues.

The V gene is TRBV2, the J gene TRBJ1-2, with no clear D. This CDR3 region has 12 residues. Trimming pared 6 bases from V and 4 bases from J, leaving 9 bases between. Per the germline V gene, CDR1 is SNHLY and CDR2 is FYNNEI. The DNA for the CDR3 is TGTGCCAGCAGGGTGACTGTCTATGGCTACACCTTC. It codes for CASRVTVYGYTF.

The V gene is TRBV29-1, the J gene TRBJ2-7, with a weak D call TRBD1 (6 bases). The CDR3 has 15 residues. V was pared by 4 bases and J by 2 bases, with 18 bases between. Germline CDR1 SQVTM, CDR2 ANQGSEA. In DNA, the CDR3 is TGCAGCGTTGGATTCAGGGGAGTAGTCGCCTACGAGCAGTACTTC. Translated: CSVGFRGVVAYEQYF.

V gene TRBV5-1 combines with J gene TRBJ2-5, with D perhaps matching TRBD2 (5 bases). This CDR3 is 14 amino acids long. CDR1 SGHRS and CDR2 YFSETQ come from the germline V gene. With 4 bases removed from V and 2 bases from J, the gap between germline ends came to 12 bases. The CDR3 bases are TGCGCCAGCAGCAACCGGGGTATACAAGAGACCCAGTACTTC. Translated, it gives CASSNRGIQETQYF. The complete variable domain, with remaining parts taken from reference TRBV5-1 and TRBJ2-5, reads KAGVTQTPRYLIKTRGQQVTLSCSPISGHRSVSWYQQTPGQGLQFLFEYFSETQRNKGNFPGRFSGRQFSNSRSEMNVSTLELGDSALYLCASSNRGIQETQYFGPGTRLLVL.

The CDR3 reads CASSPIGDSGNTIYF. CDR3 nucleotide sequence: TGTGCCAGCTCACCGATCGGGGACTCTGGAAACACCATATATTTT. V gene TRBV18 combines with J gene TRBJ1-3; D gene ambiguous. CDR1 KGHSH and CDR2 LQKENI come from the germline V gene. This CDR3 is built from 15 residues. The V end was cut by 3 bases, the J end by 0 bases, with 9 bases between.

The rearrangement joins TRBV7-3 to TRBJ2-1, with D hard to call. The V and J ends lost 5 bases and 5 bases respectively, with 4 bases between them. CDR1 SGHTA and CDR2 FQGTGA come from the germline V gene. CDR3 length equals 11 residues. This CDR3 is CASSLNNEQFF. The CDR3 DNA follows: TGTGCCAGCAGCCTTAACAATGAGCAGTTCTTC.

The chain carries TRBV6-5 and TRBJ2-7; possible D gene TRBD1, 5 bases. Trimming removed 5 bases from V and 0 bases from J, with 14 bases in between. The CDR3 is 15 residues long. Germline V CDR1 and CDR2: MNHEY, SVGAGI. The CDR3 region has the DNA TGTGCCAGCAGTGCAGGGTGGGTGAGCTCCTACGAGCAGTACTTC. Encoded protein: CASSAGWVSSYEQYF.